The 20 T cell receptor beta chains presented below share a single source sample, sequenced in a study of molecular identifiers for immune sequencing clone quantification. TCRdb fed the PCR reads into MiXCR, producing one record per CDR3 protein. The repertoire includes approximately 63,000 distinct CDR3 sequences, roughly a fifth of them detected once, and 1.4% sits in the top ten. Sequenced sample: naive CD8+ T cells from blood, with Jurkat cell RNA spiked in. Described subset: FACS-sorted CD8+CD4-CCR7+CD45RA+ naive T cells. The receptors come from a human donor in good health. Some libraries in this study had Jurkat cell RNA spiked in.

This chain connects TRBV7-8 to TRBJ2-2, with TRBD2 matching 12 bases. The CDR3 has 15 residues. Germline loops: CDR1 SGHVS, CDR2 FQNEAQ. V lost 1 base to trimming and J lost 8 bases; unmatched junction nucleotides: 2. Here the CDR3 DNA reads TGTGCCAGCAGCTTAGGACTAGCGGGAGTAGGGGAGCTGTTTTTT. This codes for CASSLGLAGVGELFF.

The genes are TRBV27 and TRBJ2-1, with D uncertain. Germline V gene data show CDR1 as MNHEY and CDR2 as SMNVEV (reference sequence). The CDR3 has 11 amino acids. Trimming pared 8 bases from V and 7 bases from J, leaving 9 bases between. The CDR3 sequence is CASWNSNEQFF. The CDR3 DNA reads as TGTGCCAGCTGGAACTCAAATGAGCAGTTCTTC.

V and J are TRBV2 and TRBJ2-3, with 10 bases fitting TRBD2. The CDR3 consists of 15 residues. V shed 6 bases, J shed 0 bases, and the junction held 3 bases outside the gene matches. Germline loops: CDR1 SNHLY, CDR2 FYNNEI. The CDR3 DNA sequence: TGTGCCAGCAGGAAGACTAGCGGGAGCACAGATACGCAGTATTTT. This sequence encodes CASRKTSGSTDTQYF.

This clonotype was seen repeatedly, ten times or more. The CDR3: CASSRDRAQDTQYF. The CDR3 nucleotides are TGTGCCAGCAGCCGGGACAGGGCACAAGATACGCAGTATTTT. V gene TRBV27 combines with J gene TRBJ2-3, with 9 bases lining up with TRBD1. The germline CDR1 and CDR2 sequences are MNHEY and SMNVEV (reference sequence). The CDR3 spans 14 residues. Trimming cost V 6 bases and J 5 bases; bases outside gene matches: 6.

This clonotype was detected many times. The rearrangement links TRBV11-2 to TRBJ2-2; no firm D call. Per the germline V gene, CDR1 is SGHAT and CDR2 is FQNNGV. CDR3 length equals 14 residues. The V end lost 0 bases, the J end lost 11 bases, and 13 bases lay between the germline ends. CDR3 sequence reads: CASSLDPGPVELFF. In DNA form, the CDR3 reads TGTGCCAGCAGCTTAGATCCCGGTCCAGTTGAGCTGTTTTTT. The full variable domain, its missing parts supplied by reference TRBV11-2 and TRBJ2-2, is EAGVAQSPRYKIIEKRQSVAFWCNPISGHATLYWYQQILGQGPKLLIQFQNNGVVDDSQLPKDRFSAERLKGVDSTLKIQPAKLEDSAVYLCASSLDPGPVELFFGEGSRLTVL.

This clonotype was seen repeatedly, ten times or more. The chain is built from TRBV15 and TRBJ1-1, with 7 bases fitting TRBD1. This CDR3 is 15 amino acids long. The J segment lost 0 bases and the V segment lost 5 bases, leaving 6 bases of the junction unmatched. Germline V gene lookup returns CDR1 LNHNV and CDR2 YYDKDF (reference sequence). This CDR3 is CATSGHRGLNTEAFF. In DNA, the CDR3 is TGTGCCACCAGCGGTCACAGGGGTTTGAACACTGAAGCTTTCTTT.

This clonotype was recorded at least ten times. DNA for the CDR3: TGTGCCAGTAGTATGGGGTTTTCAATGAACACTGAAGCTTTCTTT. This sequence encodes CASSMGFSMNTEAFF. This chain uses TRBV19 with TRBJ1-1; D is undetermined. The V end lost 3 bases, the J end lost 0 bases, and 11 bases lay between the germline ends. The germline V gene encodes CDR1 LNHDA and CDR2 SQIVND (reference sequence). The CDR3 sequence is 15 residues long.

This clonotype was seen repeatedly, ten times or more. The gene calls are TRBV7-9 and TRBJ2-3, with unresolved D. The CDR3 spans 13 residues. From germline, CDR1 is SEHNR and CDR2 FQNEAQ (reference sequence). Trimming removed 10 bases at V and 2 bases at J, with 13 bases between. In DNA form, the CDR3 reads TGTGCCATATTCTCTCCTTTCACAGATACGCAGTATTTT. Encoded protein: CAIFSPFTDTQYF.

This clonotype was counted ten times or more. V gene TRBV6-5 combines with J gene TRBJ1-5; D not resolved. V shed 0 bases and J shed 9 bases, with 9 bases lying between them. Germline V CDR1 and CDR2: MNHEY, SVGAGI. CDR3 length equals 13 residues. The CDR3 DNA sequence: TGTGCCAGCAGTTACTCGTTAACCGGGCCCCAGCATTTT. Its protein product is CASSYSLTGPQHF.

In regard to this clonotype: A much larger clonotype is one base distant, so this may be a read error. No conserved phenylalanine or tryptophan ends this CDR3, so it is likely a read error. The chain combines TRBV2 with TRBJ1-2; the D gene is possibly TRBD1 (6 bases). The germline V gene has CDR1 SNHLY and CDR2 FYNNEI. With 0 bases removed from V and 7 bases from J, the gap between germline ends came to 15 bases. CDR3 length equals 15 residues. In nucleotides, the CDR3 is TGTGCCAGCAGTGAAGCTCCTAATCAGGGGTTTGGCTACACCCTC. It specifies CASSEAPNQGFGYTL.

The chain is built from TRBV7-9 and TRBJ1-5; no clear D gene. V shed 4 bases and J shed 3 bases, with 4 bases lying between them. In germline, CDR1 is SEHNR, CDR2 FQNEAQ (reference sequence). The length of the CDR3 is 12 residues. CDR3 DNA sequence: TGTGCCAGCAGCTACCACAATCAGCCCCAGCATTTT. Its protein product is CASSYHNQPQHF.

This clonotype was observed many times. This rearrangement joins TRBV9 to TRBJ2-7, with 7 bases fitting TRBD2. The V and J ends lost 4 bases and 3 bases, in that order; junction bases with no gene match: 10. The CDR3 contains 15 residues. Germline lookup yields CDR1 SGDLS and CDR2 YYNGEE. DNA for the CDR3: TGTGCCAGCAGCCCCCGTTTGGGGGGGATCTACGAGCAGTACTTC. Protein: CASSPRLGGIYEQYF.

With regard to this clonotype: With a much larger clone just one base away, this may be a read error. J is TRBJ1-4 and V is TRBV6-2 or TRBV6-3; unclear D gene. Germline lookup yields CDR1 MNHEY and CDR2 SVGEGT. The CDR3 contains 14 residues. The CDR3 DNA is TGTGGCAGCAGTCGAGACGGAATCAATGAAAAACTGTTTTTT. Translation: CGSSRDGINEKLFF.

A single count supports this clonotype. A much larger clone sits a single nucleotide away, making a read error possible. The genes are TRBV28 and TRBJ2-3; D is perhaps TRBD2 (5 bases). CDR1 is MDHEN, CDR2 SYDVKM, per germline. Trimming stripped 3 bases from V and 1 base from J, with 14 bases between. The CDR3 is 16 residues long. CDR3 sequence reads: CASSFVASAGTDTQYF. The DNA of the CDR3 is TGTGCCAGCAGTTTTGTAGCGTCGGCCGGCACAGATACGCAGTATTTT.

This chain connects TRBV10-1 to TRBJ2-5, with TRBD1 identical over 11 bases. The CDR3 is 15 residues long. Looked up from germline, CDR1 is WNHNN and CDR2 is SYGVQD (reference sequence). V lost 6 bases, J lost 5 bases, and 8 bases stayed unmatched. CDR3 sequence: CASSRDRGFLETQYF. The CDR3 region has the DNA TGCGCCAGCAGCCGGGACAGGGGGTTTTTGGAGACCCAGTACTTC.

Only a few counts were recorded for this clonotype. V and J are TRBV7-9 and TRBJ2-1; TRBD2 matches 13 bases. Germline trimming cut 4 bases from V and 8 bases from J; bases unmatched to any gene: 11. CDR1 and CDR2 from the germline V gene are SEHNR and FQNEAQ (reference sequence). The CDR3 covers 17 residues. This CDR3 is CASSSTYRTSGSYEQFF. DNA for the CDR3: TGTGCCAGCAGCTCCACATATCGGACTAGCGGGAGTTATGAGCAGTTCTTC.

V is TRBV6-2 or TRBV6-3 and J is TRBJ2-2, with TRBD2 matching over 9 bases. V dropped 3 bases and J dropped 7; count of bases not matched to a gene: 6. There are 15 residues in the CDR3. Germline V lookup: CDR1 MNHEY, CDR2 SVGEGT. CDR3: CASSYAGGPSGELFF. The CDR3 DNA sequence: TGTGCCAGCAGTTATGCGGGAGGGCCCAGCGGGGAGCTGTTTTTT.

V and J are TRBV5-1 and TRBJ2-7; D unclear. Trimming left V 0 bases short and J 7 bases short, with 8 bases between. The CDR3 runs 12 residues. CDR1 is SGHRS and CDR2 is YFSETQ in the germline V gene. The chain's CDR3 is CASSLGPTEQYV. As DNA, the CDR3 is TGCGCCAGCAGCTTGGGACCTACAGAGCAGTACGTC.

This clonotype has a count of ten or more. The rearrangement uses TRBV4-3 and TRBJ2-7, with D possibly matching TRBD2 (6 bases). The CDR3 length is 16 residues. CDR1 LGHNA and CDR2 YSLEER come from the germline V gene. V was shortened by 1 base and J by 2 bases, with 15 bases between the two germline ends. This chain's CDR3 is CASSQGSGTLTYEQYF. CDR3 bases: TGCGCCAGCAGCCAAGGTTCAGGGACTTTGACCTACGAGCAGTACTTC.

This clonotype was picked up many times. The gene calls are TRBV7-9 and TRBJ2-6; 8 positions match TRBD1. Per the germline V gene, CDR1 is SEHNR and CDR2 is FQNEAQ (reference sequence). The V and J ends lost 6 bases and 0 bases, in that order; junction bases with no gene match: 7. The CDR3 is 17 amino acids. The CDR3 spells CASSPGQGDSGANVLTF. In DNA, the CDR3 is TGTGCCAGCAGTCCCGGACAGGGCGACTCTGGGGCCAACGTCCTGACTTTC.